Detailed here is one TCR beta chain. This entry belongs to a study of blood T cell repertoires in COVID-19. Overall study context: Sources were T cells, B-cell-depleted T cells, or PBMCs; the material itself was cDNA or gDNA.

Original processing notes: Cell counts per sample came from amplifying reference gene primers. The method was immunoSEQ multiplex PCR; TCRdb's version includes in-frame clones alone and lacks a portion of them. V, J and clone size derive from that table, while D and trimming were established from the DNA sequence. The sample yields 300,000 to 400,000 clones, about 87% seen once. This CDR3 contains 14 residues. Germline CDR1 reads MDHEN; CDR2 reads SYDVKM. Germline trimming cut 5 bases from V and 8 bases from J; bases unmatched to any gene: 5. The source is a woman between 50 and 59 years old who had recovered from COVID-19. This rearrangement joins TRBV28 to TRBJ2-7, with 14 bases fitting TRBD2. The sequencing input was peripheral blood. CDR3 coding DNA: TGTGCCAGCAGTCCGGGACTAGCGGGAGCTCAGCAGTACTTC. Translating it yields CASSPGLAGAQQYF. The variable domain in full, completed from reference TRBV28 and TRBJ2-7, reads DVKVTQSSRYLVKRTGEKVFLECVQDMDHENMFWYRQDPGLGLRLIYFSYDVKMKEKGDIPEGYSVSREKKERFSLILESASTNQTSMYLCASSPGLAGAQQYFGPGTRLTVT.